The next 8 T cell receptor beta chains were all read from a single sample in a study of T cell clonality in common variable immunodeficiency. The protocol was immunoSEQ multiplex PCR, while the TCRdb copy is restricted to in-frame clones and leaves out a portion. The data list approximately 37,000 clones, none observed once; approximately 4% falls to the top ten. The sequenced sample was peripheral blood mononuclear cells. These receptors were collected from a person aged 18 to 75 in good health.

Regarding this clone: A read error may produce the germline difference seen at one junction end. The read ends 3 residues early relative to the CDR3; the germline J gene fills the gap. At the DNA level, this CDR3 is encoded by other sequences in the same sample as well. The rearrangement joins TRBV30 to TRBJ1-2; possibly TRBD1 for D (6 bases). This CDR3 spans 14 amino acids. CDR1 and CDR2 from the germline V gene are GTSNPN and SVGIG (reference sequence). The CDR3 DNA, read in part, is TGTGCCTCCTCAGGGGTAGCCCTTAACTATGGA. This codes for CASSGVALNYG. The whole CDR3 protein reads CASSGVALNYGYTF.

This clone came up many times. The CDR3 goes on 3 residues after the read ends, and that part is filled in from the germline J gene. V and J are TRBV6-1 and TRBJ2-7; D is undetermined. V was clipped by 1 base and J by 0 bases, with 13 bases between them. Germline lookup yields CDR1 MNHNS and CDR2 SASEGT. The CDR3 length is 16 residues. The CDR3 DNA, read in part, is TGTGCCAGCAGTGAAGGAACGGTTTTCCTCTCCTACGAG. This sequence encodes CASSEGTVFLSYE. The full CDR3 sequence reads CASSEGTVFLSYEQYF.

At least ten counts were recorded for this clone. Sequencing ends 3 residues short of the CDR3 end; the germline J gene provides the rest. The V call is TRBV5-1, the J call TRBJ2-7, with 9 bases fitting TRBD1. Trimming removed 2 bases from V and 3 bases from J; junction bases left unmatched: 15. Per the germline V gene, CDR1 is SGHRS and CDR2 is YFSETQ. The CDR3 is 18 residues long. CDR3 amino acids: CASSFGQGRGGFDYEQYF. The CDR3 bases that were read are TGCGCCAGCAGCTTCGGACAGGGGAGGGGGGGTTTTGACTACGAG.

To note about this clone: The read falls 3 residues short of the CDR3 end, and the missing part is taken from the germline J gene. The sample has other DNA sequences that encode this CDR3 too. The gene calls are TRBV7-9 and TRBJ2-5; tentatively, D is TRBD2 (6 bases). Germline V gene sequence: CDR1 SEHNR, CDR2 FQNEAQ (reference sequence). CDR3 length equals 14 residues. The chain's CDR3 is CASSSRFSGNTQYF. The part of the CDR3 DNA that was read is TGTGCCAGCAGCTCCCGCTTTAGCGGAAACACC.

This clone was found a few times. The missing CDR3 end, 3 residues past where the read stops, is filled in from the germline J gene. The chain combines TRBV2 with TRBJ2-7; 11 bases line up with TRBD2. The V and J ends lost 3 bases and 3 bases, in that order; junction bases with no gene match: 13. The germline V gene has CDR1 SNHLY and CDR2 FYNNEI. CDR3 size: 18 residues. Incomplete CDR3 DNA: TGTGCCAGCAGTGACTCTCTTTCCGGTACTAGCGGGAGCTACGAG. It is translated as CASSDSLSGTSGSYE. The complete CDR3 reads CASSDSLSGTSGSYEQYF.

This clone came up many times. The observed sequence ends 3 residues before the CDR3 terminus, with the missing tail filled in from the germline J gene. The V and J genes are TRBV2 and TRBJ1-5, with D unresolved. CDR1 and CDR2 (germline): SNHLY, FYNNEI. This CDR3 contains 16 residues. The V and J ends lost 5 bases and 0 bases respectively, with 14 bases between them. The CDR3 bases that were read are TGTGCCAGCAGTTGGGCAGGAAGTAATAGCAATCAGCCC. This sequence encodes CASSWAGSNSNQP. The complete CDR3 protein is CASSWAGSNSNQPQHF.

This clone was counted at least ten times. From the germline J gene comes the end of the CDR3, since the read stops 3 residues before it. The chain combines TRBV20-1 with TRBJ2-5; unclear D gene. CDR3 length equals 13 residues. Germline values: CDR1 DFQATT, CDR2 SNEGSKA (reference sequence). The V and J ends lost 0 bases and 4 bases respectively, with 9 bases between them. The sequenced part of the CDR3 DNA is TGCAGTGCTAGAGATTCTTCGGTAGAGACC. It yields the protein CSARDSSVET. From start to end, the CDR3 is CSARDSSVETQYF.

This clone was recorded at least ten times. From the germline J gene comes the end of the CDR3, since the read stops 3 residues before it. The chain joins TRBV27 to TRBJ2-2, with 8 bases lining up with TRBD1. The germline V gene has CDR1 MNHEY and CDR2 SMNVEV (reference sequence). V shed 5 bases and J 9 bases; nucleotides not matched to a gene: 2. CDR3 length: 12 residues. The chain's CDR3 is CASSQGARELFF. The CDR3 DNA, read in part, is TGTGCCAGCAGTCAGGGGGCTAGGGAG.